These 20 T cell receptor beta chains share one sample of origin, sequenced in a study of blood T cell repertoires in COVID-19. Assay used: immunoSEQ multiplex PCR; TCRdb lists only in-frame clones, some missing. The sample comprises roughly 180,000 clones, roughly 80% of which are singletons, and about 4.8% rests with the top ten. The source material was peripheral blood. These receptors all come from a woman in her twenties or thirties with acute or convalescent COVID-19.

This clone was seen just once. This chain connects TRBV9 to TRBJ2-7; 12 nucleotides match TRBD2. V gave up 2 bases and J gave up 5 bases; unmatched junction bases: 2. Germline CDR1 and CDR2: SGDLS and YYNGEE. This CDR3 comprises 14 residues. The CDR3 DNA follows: TGTGCCAGCAGCGTGACTAGCGGGAGAAACGAGCAGTACTTC. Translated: CASSVTSGRNEQYF.

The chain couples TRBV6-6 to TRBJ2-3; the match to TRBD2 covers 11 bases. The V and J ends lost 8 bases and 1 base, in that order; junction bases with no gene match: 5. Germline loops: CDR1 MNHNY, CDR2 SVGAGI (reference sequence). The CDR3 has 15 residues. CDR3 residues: CASSTGLAGTDTQYF. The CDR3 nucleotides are TGTGCCAGCTCTACGGGACTAGCGGGCACAGATACGCAGTATTTT.

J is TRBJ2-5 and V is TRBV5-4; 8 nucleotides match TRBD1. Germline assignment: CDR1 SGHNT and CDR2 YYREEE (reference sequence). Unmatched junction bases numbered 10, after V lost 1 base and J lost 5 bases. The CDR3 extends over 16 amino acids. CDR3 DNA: TGTGCCAGCAGCTTGTTGACAGGGGCCGCGTGGGAGACCCAGTACTTC. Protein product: CASSLLTGAAWETQYF. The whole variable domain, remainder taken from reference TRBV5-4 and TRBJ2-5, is ETGVTQSPTHLIKTRGQQVTLRCSSQSGHNTVSWYQQALGQGPQFIFQYYREEENGRGNFPPRFSGLQFPNYSSELNVNALELDDSALYLCASSLLTGAAWETQYFGPGTRLLVL.

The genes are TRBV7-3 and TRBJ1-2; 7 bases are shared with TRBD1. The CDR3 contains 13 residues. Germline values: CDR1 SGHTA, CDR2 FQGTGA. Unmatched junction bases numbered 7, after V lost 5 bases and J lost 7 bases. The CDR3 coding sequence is TGTGCCAGCAGCGGCGGGACAGCAGTTGGCTACACCTTC. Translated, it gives CASSGGTAVGYTF. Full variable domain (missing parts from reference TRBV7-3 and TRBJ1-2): GAGVSQTPSNKVTEKGKYVELRCDPISGHTALYWYRQSLGQGPEFLIYFQGTGAADDSGLPNDRFFAVRPEGSVSTLKIQRTERGDSAVYLCASSGGTAVGYTFGSGTRLTVV.

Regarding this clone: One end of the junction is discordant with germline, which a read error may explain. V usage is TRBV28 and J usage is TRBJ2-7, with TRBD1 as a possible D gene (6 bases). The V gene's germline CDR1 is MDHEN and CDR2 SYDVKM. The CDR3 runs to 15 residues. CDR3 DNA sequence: TGTGCCAGCAGTTTAGGGGTAGTCAGGGGCTCGTCCGCTTCCTTC. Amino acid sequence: CASSLGVVRGSSASF.

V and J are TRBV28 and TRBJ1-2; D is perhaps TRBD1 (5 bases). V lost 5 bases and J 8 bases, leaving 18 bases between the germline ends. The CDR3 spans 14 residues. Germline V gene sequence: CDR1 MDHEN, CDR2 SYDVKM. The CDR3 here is CASSRQREWGGYTF. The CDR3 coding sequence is TGTGCCAGCAGTCGACAGAGAGAATGGGGCGGCTACACCTTC.

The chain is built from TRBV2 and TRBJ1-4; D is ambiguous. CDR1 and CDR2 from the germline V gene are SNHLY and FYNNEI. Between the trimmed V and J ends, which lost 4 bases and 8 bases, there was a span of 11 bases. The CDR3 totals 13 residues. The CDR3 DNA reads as TGTGCCAGCAGTGCGGGGTGGAAGGAAAAACTGTTTTTT. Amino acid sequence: CASSAGWKEKLFF.

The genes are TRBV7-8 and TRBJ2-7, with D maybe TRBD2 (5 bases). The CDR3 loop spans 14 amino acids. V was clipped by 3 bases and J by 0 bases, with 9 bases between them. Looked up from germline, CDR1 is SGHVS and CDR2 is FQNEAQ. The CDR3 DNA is TGTGCCAGCAGCTTTGAGGGATTCTCCTACGAGCAGTACTTC. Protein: CASSFEGFSYEQYF.

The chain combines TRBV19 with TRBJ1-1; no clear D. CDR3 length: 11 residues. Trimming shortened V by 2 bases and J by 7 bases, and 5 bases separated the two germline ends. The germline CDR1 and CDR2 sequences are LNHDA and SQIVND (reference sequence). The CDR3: CASSIQVEAFF. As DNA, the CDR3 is TGTGCCAGTAGTATACAGGTTGAAGCTTTCTTT.

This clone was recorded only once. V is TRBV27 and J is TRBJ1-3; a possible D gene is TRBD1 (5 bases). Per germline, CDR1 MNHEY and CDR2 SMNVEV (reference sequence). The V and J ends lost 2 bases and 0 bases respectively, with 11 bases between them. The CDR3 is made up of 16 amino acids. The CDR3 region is CASSLRGYSSGNTIYF. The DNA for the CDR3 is TGTGCCAGCAGTTTAAGGGGTTATAGCTCTGGAAACACCATATATTTT.

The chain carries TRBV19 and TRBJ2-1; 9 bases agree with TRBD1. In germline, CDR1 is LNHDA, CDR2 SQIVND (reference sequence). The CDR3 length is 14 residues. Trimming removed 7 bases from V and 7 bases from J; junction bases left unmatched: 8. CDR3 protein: CASIGTGFSNEQFF. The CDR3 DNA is TGTGCCAGTATTGGGACAGGGTTTAGTAATGAGCAGTTCTTC.

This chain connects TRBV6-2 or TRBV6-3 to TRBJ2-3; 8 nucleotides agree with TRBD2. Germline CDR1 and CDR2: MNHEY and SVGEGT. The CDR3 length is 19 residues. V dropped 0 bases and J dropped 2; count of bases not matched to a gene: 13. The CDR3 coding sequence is TGTGCCAGCAGTTACTCGATTTGGGGGAATAGCGGGGTCACAGATACGCAGTATTTT. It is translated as CASSYSIWGNSGVTDTQYF.

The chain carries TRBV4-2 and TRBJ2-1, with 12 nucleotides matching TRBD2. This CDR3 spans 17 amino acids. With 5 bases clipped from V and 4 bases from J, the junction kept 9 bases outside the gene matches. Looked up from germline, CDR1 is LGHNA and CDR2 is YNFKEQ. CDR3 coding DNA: TGTGCCAGCAGCTTGACTAGCGGGGGAAAAGTTTACAATGAGCAGTTCTTC. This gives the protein CASSLTSGGKVYNEQFF.

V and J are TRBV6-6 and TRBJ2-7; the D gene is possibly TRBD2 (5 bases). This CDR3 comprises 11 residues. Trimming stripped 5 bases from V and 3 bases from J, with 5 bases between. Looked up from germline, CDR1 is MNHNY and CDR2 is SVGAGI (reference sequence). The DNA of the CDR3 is TGTGCCAGCAGTGCGGGCTACGAGCAGTACTTC. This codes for CASSAGYEQYF.

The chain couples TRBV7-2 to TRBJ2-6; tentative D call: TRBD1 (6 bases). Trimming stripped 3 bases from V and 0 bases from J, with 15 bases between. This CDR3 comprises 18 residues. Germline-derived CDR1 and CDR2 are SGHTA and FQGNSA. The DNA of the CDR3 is TGTGCCAGCAGCTTTCACACAGGGCTCCGCTCTGGGGCCAACGTCCTGACTTTC. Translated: CASSFHTGLRSGANVLTF.

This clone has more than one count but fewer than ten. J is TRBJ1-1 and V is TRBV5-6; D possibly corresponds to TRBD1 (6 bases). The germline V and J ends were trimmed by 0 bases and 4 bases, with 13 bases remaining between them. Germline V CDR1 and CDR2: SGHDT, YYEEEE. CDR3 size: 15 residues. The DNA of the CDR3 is TGTGCCAGCAGCTTGGAGGGGGGGCTCCGCACTGAAGCTTTCTTT. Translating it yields CASSLEGGLRTEAFF.

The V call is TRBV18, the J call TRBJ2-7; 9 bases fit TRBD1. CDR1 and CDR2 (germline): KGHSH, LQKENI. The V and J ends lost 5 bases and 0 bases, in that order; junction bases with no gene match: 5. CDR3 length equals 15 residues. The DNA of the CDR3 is TGTGCCAGCTCATTTAACAGGGGGCTCTCCTACGAGCAGTACTTC. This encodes CASSFNRGLSYEQYF.

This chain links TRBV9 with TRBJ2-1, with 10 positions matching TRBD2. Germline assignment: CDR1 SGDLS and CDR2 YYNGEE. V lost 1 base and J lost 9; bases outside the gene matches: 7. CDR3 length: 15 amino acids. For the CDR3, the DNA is TGTGCCAGCAGCGTAATAAGCGGGGGGGTAGTTGAGCAGTTCTTC. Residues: CASSVISGGVVEQFF. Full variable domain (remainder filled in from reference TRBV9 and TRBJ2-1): DSGVTQTPKHLITATGQRVTLRCSPRSGDLSVYWYQQSLDQGLQFLIQYYNGEERAKGNILERFSAQQFPDLHSELNLSSLELGDSALYFCASSVISGGVVEQFFGPGTRLTVL.

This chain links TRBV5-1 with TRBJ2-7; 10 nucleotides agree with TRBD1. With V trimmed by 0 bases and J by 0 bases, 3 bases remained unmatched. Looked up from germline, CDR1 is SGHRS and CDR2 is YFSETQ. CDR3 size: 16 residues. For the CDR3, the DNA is TGCGCCAGCAGCTTGGCCGGGACAGGGGTCTCCTACGAGCAGTACTTC. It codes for CASSLAGTGVSYEQYF.

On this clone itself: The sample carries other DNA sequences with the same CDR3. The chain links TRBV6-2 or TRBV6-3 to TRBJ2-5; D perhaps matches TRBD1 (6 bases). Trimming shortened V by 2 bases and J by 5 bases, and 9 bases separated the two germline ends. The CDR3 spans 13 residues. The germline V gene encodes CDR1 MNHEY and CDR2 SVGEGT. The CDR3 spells CASSYGGGETQYF. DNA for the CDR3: TGTGCCAGCAGTTACGGGGGCGGGGAGACCCAGTACTTC.